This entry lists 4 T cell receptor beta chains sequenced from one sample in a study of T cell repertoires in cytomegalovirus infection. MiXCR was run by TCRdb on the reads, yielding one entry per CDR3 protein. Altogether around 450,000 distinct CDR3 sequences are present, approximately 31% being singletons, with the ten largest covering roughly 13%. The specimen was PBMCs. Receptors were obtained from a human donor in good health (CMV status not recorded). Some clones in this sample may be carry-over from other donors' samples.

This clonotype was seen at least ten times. The CDR3 bases are TGTGCCAGCAGTGAACACGGAGGGATGGCTGGAAACACCATATATTTT. Amino acid sequence: CASSEHGGMAGNTIYF. The chain joins TRBV25-1 to TRBJ1-3; no firm D call. The CDR3 is made up of 16 amino acids. CDR1 and CDR2 from the germline V gene are MGHDK and SYGVNS. The V end lost 2 bases, the J end lost 2 bases, and 13 bases lay between the germline ends.

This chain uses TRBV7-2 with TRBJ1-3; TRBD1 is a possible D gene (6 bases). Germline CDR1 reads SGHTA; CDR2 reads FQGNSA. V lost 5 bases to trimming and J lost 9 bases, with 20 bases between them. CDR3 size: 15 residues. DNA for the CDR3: TGTGCCAGCAGCCCGTGGACAGATCTGGAGGCCACCATATATTTT. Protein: CASSPWTDLEATIYF.

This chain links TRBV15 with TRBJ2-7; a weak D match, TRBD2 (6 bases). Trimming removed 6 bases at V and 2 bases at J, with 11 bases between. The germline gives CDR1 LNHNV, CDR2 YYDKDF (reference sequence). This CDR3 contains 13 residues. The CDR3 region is CATRRDGPYEQYF. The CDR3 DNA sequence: TGTGCCACCAGGCGGGACGGACCCTACGAGCAGTACTTC.

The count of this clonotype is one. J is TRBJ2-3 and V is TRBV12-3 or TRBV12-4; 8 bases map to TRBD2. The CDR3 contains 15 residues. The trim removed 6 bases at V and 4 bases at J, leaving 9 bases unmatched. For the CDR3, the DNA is TGTGCCAGCAGGCCCGGGACTAGATCGGCAGATACGCAGTATTTT. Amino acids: CASRPGTRSADTQYF.